This T cell receptor beta chain was obtained from a study of blood T cell repertoires in COVID-19 (dated by TCRdb to 2018 to 2020). Regarding the complete study: The collaborator samples originated in the United States, Italy and Spain and spanned the acute and convalescent phases of COVID-19. The material from the prospective study consisted of cDNA or gDNA derived from T cells, B-cell-depleted T cells, or PBMCs. The dataset comprised deeply sampled blood TCRbeta repertoires from subjects exposed to, actively infected with, or recovered from COVID-19. A freely available public database, intended as a resource for researchers studying the immune response to SARS-CoV-2, is where the repertoires were released. The samples were drawn from two sources: the first 160 participants of the ongoing ImmuneRACE study, and fewer than 1,500 subjects contributed by 6 global collaborators. The sample metadata nearly always contained a de-identified subject ID, COVID-19 status, age in years and sex. Where available, HLA class I and class II types were taken from metadata supplied by the sample provider and were not determined by assay-based typing.

General conclusions and limits of the study: The quantity of clinical and demographic metadata differed by source and by participant and was supplied without curation.

TCRbeta CDR3 regions were amplified from genomic DNA using the immunoSEQ Assay, a bias-controlled multiplex PCR. As for the authors' bioinformatics: Nucleated cell counts per sample were estimated from amplification of reference gene primers within the assay. Sequence reads were collapsed and filtered to measure the absolute abundance of every unique TCRbeta CDR3 rearrangement. For each sample, productive Simpson clonality was calculated as the square root of Simpson's diversity index over productive rearrangements. The source is immuneACCESS, and TCRdb retained only in-frame sequences with V and J called. Part of the clones is not carried over; for the studies checked, unresolved V genes explain less than half of this, and the remainder is unexplained. V, J and clone size were drawn from that table, and D and trimming were deduced from the DNA. The sample table lists about 230,000 clones, around four fifths of them with a count of one. Under 3% of the sample lies in the top ten.

This clone was observed a single time. The antigen this receptor binds is unknown. Base qualities are not at hand, and no much larger clone is one base apart. V has 1 base trimmed and J has 3 bases trimmed; junction bases matching no gene number 2. From the germline V gene (reference sequence), CDR1 is LGHDT and CDR2 is YNNKEL. The CDR3 covers 14 residues, taking in both the cysteine and the phenylalanine. Only the CDR3 DNA stays, 42 bases, in frame from base 1. Each collaborating institution followed its own protocols to collect whole blood in K2EDTA tubes. For TCRbeta analysis, collaborator samples were shipped as frozen whole blood, as isolated PBMCs, or as DNA extracted from either sample type.

This sequence uses TRBV3-1 (or the pseudogene TRBV3-2) and TRBJ1-1; TRBD1 agrees with 7 junctional bases. This sequence originates from an older woman with active or convalescent COVID-19. Sequenced sample: peripheral blood. The nucleotide sequence reads as follows: TGTGCCAGCAGCCAAGGAGGGGGCCACACTGAAGCTTTCTTT. Its amino acids are CASSQGGGHTEAFF.